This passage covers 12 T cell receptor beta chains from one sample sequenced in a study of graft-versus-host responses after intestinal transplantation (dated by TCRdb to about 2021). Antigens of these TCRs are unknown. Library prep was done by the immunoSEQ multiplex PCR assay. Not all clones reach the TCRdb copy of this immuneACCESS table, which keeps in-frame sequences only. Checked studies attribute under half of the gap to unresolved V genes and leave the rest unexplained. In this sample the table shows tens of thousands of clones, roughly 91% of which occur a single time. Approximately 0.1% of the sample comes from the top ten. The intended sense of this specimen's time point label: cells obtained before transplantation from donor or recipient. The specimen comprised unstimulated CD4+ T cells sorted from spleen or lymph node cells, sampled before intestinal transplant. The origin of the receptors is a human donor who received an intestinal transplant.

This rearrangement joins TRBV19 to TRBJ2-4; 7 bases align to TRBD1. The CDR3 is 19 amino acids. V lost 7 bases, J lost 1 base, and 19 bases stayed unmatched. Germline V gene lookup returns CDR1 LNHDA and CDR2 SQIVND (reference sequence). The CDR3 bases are TGTGCCAGTACCCCGCGCTCGGGAAGGGGGCCGTGGGCCAAAAACATTCAGTACTTC. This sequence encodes CASTPRSGRGPWAKNIQYF.

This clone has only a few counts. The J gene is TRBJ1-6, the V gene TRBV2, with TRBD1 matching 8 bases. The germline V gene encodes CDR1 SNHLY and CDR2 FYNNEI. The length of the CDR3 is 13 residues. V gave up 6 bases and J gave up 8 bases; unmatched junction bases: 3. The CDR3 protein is CASRDRVDSPLHF. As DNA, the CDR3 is TGTGCCAGCAGGGACAGGGTGGATTCACCCCTCCACTTT.

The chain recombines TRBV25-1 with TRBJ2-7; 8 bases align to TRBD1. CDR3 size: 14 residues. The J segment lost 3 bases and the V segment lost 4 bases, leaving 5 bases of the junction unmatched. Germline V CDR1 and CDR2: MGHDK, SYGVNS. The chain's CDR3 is CASSAIGTGYEQYF. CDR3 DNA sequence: TGTGCCAGCAGTGCAATAGGGACAGGCTACGAGCAGTACTTC.

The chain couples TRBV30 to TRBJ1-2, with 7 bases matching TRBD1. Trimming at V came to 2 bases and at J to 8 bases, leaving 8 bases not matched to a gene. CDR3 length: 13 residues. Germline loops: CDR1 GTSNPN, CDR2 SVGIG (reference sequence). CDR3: CAWSPQGGWGYTF. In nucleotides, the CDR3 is TGTGCCTGGAGTCCTCAGGGGGGTTGGGGCTACACCTTC.

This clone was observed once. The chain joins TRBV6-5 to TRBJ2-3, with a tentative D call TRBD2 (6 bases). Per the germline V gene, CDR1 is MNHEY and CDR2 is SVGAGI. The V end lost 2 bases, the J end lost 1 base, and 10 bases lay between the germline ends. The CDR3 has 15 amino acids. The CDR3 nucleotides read TGTGCCAGCAGTTACACGGGGGTGGGCACAGATACGCAGTATTTT. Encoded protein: CASSYTGVGTDTQYF.

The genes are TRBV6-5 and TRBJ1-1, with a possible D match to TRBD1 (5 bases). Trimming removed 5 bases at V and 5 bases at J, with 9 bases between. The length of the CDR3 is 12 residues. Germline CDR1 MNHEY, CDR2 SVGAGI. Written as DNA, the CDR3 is TGTGCCAGCAGTCAGGGAAGAACTGAAGCTTTCTTT. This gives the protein CASSQGRTEAFF.

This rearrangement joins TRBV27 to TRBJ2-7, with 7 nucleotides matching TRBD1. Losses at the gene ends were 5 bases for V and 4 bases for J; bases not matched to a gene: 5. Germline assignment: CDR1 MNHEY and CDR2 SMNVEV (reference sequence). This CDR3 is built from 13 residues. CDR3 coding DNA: TGTGCCAGCAGTACAATACAGGGGTACGAGCAGTACTTC. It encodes CASSTIQGYEQYF.

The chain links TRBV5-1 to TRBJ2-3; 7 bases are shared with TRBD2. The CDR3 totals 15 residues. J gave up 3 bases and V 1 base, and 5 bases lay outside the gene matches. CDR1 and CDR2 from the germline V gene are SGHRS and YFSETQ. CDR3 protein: CASSLRGEGTDTQYF. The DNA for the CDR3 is TGCGCCAGCAGCTTGCGGGGGGAGGGTACAGATACGCAGTATTTT.

DNA for the CDR3: TGCGCCAGCAGCCAACGACAGGGAAGCACTGAAGCTTTCTTT. Its protein is CASSQRQGSTEAFF. The chain carries TRBV4-1 and TRBJ1-1; 7 bases are shared with TRBD1. Losses at the gene ends were 2 bases for V and 4 bases for J; bases not matched to a gene: 4. CDR3 length: 14 residues. The germline V gene encodes CDR1 MGHRA and CDR2 YSYEKL.

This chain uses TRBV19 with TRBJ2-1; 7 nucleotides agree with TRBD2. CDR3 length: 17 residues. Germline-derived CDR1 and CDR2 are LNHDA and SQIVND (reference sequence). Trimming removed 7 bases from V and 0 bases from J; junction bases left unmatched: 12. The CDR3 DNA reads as TGTGCCAGTACTCAAAACCGGGGGGTTAGCTCCTACAATGAGCAGTTCTTC. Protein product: CASTQNRGVSSYNEQFF.

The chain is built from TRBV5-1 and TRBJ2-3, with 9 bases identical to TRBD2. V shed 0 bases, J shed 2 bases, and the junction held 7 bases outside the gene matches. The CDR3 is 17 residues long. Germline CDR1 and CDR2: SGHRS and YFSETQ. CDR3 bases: TGCGCCAGCAGCTTGGCGTCTAGCGGGGCCTTCACAGATACGCAGTATTTT. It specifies CASSLASSGAFTDTQYF.

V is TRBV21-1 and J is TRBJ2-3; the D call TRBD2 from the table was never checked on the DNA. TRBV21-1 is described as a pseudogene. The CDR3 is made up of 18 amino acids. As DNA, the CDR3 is TGTGCCAGCAGCAAGAATTTCGGGAGGCAGGGTGTCACAGATACGCAGTATTTT. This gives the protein CASSKNFGRQGVTDTQYF.